This TCR beta chain was captured by sequencing in a study of cytomegalovirus exposure and HLA in healthy donors. The length of the CDR3 is 14 residues. Trimming removed 3 bases at V and 3 bases at J, with 11 bases between. Germline V gene data show CDR1 as KGHSH and CDR2 as LQKENI. Amplification used 60 Vbeta primers and 13 Jbeta primers. The data were produced by immunoSEQ multiplex PCR, yet TCRdb's version contains in-frame clones alone and is incomplete. The sample has around 120,000 clones, roughly 80% seen once. Notes on this clone: Antigen: not known.

Study-wide results and caveats: Follow-up analysis found HLA locus-dependent TCR association rates, highest for DRB1 and lowest for HLA-C. It was approximately 150 TCR beta chains that were listed as cytomegalovirus-associated. CMV antigen specificity was confirmed in vitro for three CMV-associated chains. The authors assumed roughly uniform sequencing depth across donors for presence/absence analyses.

Specimen: PBMCs. The chain carries TRBV18 and TRBJ1-2; the D gene is possibly TRBD1 (6 bases). The TCR comes from a female donor in good health and CMV-seropositive. The CDR3 coding sequence is TGTGCCAGCTCACCCGGACAGAGCGACTATGGCTACACCTTC. Its translation is CASSPGQSDYGYTF.